The 28 T cell receptor beta chains given below trace back to one sample, sequenced in a study of blood T cell repertoires in COVID-19. Produced via immunoSEQ multiplex PCR; TCRdb's table is partial and in-frame only. The sample records 200,000 to 250,000 clones, 70% to 90% being singletons. The sample was peripheral blood. The receptors were gathered from a woman in her thirties with COVID-19, enrolled during active disease.

This chain joins TRBV6-5 and TRBJ2-5; 11 nucleotides align to TRBD2. With V trimmed by 6 bases and J by 4 bases, 7 bases remained unmatched. The CDR3 has 15 amino acids. The germline gives CDR1 MNHEY, CDR2 SVGAGI. As DNA, the CDR3 is TGTGCCAGCAGCCAGACTAGCGGGGAGGGAGAGACCCAGTACTTC. It codes for CASSQTSGEGETQYF.

The chain uses TRBV11-2 and TRBJ2-3, with a possible D match to TRBD1 (6 bases). CDR3 length equals 17 residues. CDR1 SGHAT and CDR2 FQNNGV come from the germline V gene. Trimming left V 3 bases short and J 0 bases short, with 16 bases between. The CDR3 nucleotides read TGTGCCAGCAGCTTGGGGGCAGGGGTCCTGAGCACAGATACGCAGTATTTT. Its protein product is CASSLGAGVLSTDTQYF.

A few counts support this clone. This chain links TRBV19 with TRBJ2-5; 10 bases fit TRBD2. Germline V CDR1 and CDR2: LNHDA, SQIVND (reference sequence). There are 15 residues in the CDR3. V shed 6 bases and J 4 bases; nucleotides not matched to a gene: 8. CDR3 sequence: CASRGLATASETQYF. CDR3 DNA sequence: TGTGCCAGTAGGGGACTAGCGACAGCCTCAGAGACCCAGTACTTC.

The rearrangement uses TRBV11-2 and TRBJ1-2, with D hard to call. Trimming removed 5 bases from V and 4 bases from J, with 17 bases in between. Germline V gene lookup returns CDR1 SGHAT and CDR2 FQNNGV. The CDR3 runs to 15 residues. The CDR3 sequence: CASSLRGAAAYGYTF. The CDR3 bases are TGTGCCAGCAGCCTACGGGGAGCCGCGGCCTATGGCTACACCTTC.

Here the CDR3 DNA reads TGTGCCTGGAGTGTACTTCGAGGGTGGGAGCTGTTTTTT. Amino acid sequence: CAWSVLRGWELFF. The chain recombines TRBV30 with TRBJ2-2; maybe TRBD2 (5 bases). Germline V gene data show CDR1 as GTSNPN and CDR2 as SVGIG (reference sequence). The CDR3 loop spans 13 amino acids. Trimming removed 0 bases at V and 9 bases at J, with 11 bases between.

The chain combines TRBV10-3 with TRBJ2-7; perhaps TRBD1 as D (5 bases). From germline, CDR1 is ENHRY and CDR2 SYGVKD. The CDR3 covers 15 residues. V shed 0 bases and J shed 4 bases, with 13 bases lying between them. CDR3 in amino acids: CAISESETVLYEQYV. CDR3 nucleotide sequence: TGTGCCATCAGTGAGTCTGAGACAGTTCTTTACGAGCAGTACGTC.

This sequence joins TRBV6-5 and TRBJ2-2; maybe TRBD1 (6 bases). V dropped 6 bases and J dropped 4 bases, with 12 bases sitting between them. The CDR3 spans 14 residues. Looked up from germline, CDR1 is MNHEY and CDR2 is SVGAGI. CDR3 sequence (DNA): TGTGCCAGCAGCAGGGGCCCTATCACCGGGGAGCTGTTTTTT. The encoded protein is CASSRGPITGELFF.

The chain carries TRBV6-4 and TRBJ2-1, with TRBD2 matching over 7 bases. In germline, CDR1 is MRHNA, CDR2 SNTAGT. With V trimmed by 5 bases and J by 4 bases, 14 bases remained unmatched. The CDR3 is 17 residues long. CDR3 coding DNA: TGTGCCAGCAGTCCTACAGGACTAGTTGCCCTATACAATGAGCAGTTCTTC. It specifies CASSPTGLVALYNEQFF.

V is TRBV12-3 or TRBV12-4 and J is TRBJ2-5; unclear D gene. The V end was cut by 2 bases, the J end by 5 bases, with 9 bases between. This CDR3 comprises 13 residues. The CDR3 is CASSLSLRETQYF. In DNA, the CDR3 is TGTGCCAGCAGTTTATCCCTGAGGGAGACCCAGTACTTC.

The chain employs TRBV7-9 and TRBJ2-2, with unresolved D. In germline, CDR1 is SEHNR, CDR2 FQNEAQ (reference sequence). The CDR3 length is 13 residues. Trimming removed 1 base from V and 5 bases from J, with 5 bases in between. CDR3 in DNA: TGTGCCAGCAGCTTAGGGGCTACCGGGGAGCTGTTTTTT. Translating gives CASSLGATGELFF.

The chain has TRBV19 and TRBJ2-7, with a possible D match to TRBD2 (6 bases). V dropped 4 bases and J dropped 4 bases, with 11 bases sitting between them. The germline V gene has CDR1 LNHDA and CDR2 SQIVND (reference sequence). The CDR3 sequence is 13 residues long. This CDR3 is CASSTGRGYEQYF. The CDR3 region has the DNA TGTGCCAGTAGTACCGGCCGGGGGTACGAGCAGTACTTC.

The J gene is TRBJ2-7, the V gene TRBV6-5; 14 bases are a match to TRBD2. The germline V gene has CDR1 MNHEY and CDR2 SVGAGI. The CDR3 covers 14 residues. With V trimmed by 6 bases and J by 9 bases, 7 bases remained unmatched. The CDR3 DNA reads as TGTGCCAGCAGCCGATCGACTAGCGGGGGGGCGCAGTACTTC. Residues: CASSRSTSGGAQYF.

The chain recombines TRBV6-2 or TRBV6-3 with TRBJ2-2; D uncertain. Trimming pared 1 base from V and 1 base from J, leaving 7 bases between. This CDR3 spans 15 amino acids. Germline CDR1 is MNHEY and CDR2 is SVGEGT. CDR3 sequence reads: CASSYFNRNTGELFF. In nucleotides, the CDR3 is TGTGCCAGCAGTTACTTCAACAGGAACACCGGGGAGCTGTTTTTT.

The chain couples TRBV5-1 to TRBJ2-2, with 7 bases fitting TRBD1. Trimming cost V 3 bases and J 4 bases; bases outside gene matches: 9. CDR3 length: 16 residues. Germline CDR1 SGHRS, CDR2 YFSETQ. CDR3 in DNA: TGCGCCAGCAGCTCCTCAAACGACAGGGCCACCGGGGAGCTGTTTTTT. As protein: CASSSSNDRATGELFF.

Comments on this clone: Compared with germline, one end of the junction differs, possibly owing to a read error. CDR3 loop: CASSLSGGYTGELFF. The CDR3 DNA sequence: TGTGCTAGCAGCTTATCGGGGGGCTATACCGGGGAGCTGTTTTTT. This chain joins TRBV7-7 and TRBJ2-2, with a weak D call TRBD2 (7 bases). This CDR3 is built from 15 residues. Germline V gives CDR1 SSHAT, CDR2 FNYEAQ (reference sequence).

The V gene is TRBV4-2, the J gene TRBJ2-5; TRBD2 matches 14 bases. CDR1 is LGHNA, CDR2 YNFKEQ, per germline. With V trimmed by 0 bases and J by 7 bases, 4 bases remained unmatched. This CDR3 is built from 16 residues. The CDR3 reads CASSQEIGLAGGTQYF. The CDR3 DNA sequence: TGTGCCAGCAGCCAAGAGATAGGACTAGCGGGGGGGACCCAGTACTTC.

The rearrangement uses TRBV10-1 and TRBJ2-1; 8 nucleotides agree with TRBD2. Germline V gene data show CDR1 as WNHNN and CDR2 as SYGVQD (reference sequence). V was clipped by 2 bases and J by 9 bases; unmatched bases: 9. The CDR3 extends over 15 amino acids. The CDR3 DNA is TGCGCCAGCAGTGAGCTCCTAGCGGGTCAGCGTGAGCAGTTCTTC. Encoded protein: CASSELLAGQREQFF.

The chain recombines TRBV7-2 with TRBJ2-2, with TRBD2 matching 12 bases. The germline gives CDR1 SGHTA, CDR2 FQGNSA. V lost 5 bases, J lost 5 bases, and 6 bases stayed unmatched. This CDR3 region has 16 residues. The CDR3 sequence is CASSPGLAGITGELFF. The CDR3 DNA reads as TGTGCCAGCAGCCCTGGACTAGCGGGGATAACCGGGGAGCTGTTTTTT.

CDR3 coding DNA: TGTGCCAGCAGTGTTCTCCGGGACAGGGCGTCGGTTGGGACCCAGTACTTC. Translating it yields CASSVLRDRASVGTQYF. The chain is built from TRBV6-1 and TRBJ2-5, with 9 nucleotides matching TRBD1. The CDR3 totals 17 residues. CDR1 MNHNS and CDR2 SASEGT come from the germline V gene. The J segment lost 7 bases and the V segment lost 4 bases, leaving 16 bases of the junction unmatched.

V gene TRBV6-2 or TRBV6-3 combines with J gene TRBJ2-7; 10 positions agree with TRBD1. The CDR3 covers 15 residues. Germline V gives CDR1 MNHEY, CDR2 SVGEGT. After removal of 3 bases from V and 5 bases from J, the junction contained 7 bases not matched to a gene. The CDR3 reads CASSYQGQGLDEQYV. In nucleotides, the CDR3 is TGTGCCAGCAGTTATCAGGGACAGGGGCTTGACGAGCAGTACGTC.

The gene calls are TRBV25-1 and TRBJ2-1; possible D gene TRBD1, 5 bases. Per the germline V gene, CDR1 is MGHDK and CDR2 is SYGVNS. The CDR3 length is 14 residues. V lost 3 bases and J lost 2, with 8 bases in between. The CDR3 sequence is CASSDGHPYNEQFF. As DNA, the CDR3 is TGTGCCAGCAGTGATGGACATCCCTACAATGAGCAGTTCTTC.

This clone was counted once. This chain uses TRBV30 with TRBJ2-1, with D perhaps TRBD2 (6 bases). CDR1 is GTSNPN, CDR2 SVGIG, per germline (reference sequence). V was cut by 8 bases and J by 0 bases, with 11 bases left in between. The CDR3 sequence is 13 residues long. The CDR3 region is CARSGSSYNEQFF. In DNA, the CDR3 is TGTGCCCGTAGCGGTAGCTCCTACAATGAGCAGTTCTTC.

The chain has TRBV6-6 and TRBJ2-3, with 13 bases identical to TRBD2. The V gene's germline CDR1 is MNHNY and CDR2 SVGAGI (reference sequence). The trim removed 5 bases at V and 1 base at J, leaving 9 bases unmatched. This CDR3 contains 18 residues. CDR3 amino acids: CASSQLAGGLGGTDTQYF. The CDR3 DNA sequence: TGTGCCAGCAGTCAACTAGCGGGGGGGCTCGGGGGCACAGATACGCAGTATTTT.

This chain connects TRBV5-4 to TRBJ2-4; 7 bases fit TRBD1. Trimming took 0 bases from V and 11 from J; bases not matched to a gene: 5. The CDR3 sequence is 13 residues long. CDR1 is SGHNT, CDR2 YYREEE, per germline (reference sequence). In nucleotides, the CDR3 is TGTGCCAGCAGCTTGGACCCAGGGGGATTTCAGTACTTC. It yields the protein CASSLDPGGFQYF.

This rearrangement joins TRBV6-2 or TRBV6-3 to TRBJ1-1; D is undetermined. V lost 6 bases and J 3 bases, leaving 14 bases between the germline ends. This CDR3 comprises 14 residues. Germline V gene lookup returns CDR1 MNHEY and CDR2 SVGEGT. CDR3: CASSRAGLDTEAFF. The CDR3 DNA reads as TGTGCCAGCAGCCGGGCGGGGTTGGACACTGAAGCTTTCTTT.

This clone was detected only once. This rearrangement joins TRBV5-4 to TRBJ1-2; possible D gene TRBD1, 5 bases. This CDR3 is built from 14 residues. V was cut by 3 bases and J by 1 base, with 10 bases left in between. The germline CDR1 and CDR2 sequences are SGHNT and YYREEE (reference sequence). The CDR3, as DNA: TGTGCCAGCAGCTGGGGCCAGGGTAACTATGGCTACACCTTC. This sequence encodes CASSWGQGNYGYTF.

This clone has more than one count but fewer than ten. The chain links TRBV10-2 to TRBJ2-1; 9 nucleotides match TRBD2. Losses at the gene ends were 8 bases for V and 9 bases for J; bases not matched to a gene: 14. Germline V gene lookup returns CDR1 WSHSY and CDR2 SAAADI. This CDR3 has 15 residues. CDR3 region: CASSLRGGGAGEQFF. The CDR3 region has the DNA TGCGCCAGCTCACTCAGGGGCGGGGGGGCCGGTGAGCAGTTCTTC.

V gene TRBV6-5 combines with J gene TRBJ2-2; 8 bases map to TRBD2. With 3 bases clipped from V and 2 bases from J, the junction kept 2 bases outside the gene matches. The length of the CDR3 is 15 residues. Germline lookup yields CDR1 MNHEY and CDR2 SVGAGI. CDR3 bases: TGTGCCAGCAGTTATTGGACTAGCAACACCGGGGAGCTGTTTTTT. It yields the protein CASSYWTSNTGELFF.